This T cell receptor beta chain stems from a study of cytomegalovirus exposure and HLA in healthy donors. On the study more broadly: Within an early data release were roughly 83 million unique TCRs drawn from HLA-typed donors. Findings and limits, study-wide: Later on, an analysis tied 15,000 or so TCR beta sequences to HLA alleles at 0.05 false discovery rate. The study labeled under 200 TCR beta chains cytomegalovirus-associated.

Donors showed nominal health when sampled, although they likely had unrecorded immune exposures. Trimming shortened V by 5 bases and J by 1 base, and 8 bases separated the two germline ends. CDR3 length: 13 residues. The germline V gene has CDR1 SGHTA and CDR2 FQGTGA. This clone was picked up a small number of times. Its specificity is not known. The PCR made use of 60 Vbeta and 13 Jbeta primers. Here immunoSEQ multiplex PCR was the method, and the copy in TCRdb shows in-frame clones only, minus some. This sample has roughly 140,000 clones, with roughly 80% found just once. The rearrangement links TRBV7-3 to TRBJ2-5, with D possibly TRBD1 on 6 matching bases. The sequencing sample was made of PBMCs. The sequence was obtained from a woman in her thirties or forties in good health and CMV-seropositive. The CDR3 DNA is TGTGCCAGCAGCAAGGGGGTCCAAGAGACCCAGTACTTC. Protein: CASSKGVQETQYF.